This T cell receptor (beta chain) was captured in a study of response to subunit inactivated influenza vaccine. Points from the study as a whole: It was the authors' suggestion that each seasonal influenza vaccination recruits few new T cells.

The CDR3 is 17 amino acids. CDR1 is SGHTS, CDR2 YDEGEE, per germline. The V end was cut by 4 bases, the J end by 2 bases, with 22 bases between. This clonotype appeared a few times. Antigen: not known. TCRdb fed the RT-PCR reads into MiXCR, producing one record per CDR3 protein. There are approximately 490,000 distinct CDR3 sequences in the sample; approximately 6.9% occur only once, and roughly 14% lies in the top ten. This receptor was identified in a man in his fifties or sixties who received an inactivated influenza vaccine. The rearrangement uses TRBV5-8 and TRBJ2-7, with D perhaps TRBD1 or TRBD2 (6 bases each). Material: PBMCs from blood, obtained roughly 24 months after vaccination. CDR3: CASSLPAGIRGAYEQYF. The CDR3 DNA is TGTGCCAGCAGCCTGCCGGCGGGGATAAGGGGGGCCTACGAGCAGTACTTC.